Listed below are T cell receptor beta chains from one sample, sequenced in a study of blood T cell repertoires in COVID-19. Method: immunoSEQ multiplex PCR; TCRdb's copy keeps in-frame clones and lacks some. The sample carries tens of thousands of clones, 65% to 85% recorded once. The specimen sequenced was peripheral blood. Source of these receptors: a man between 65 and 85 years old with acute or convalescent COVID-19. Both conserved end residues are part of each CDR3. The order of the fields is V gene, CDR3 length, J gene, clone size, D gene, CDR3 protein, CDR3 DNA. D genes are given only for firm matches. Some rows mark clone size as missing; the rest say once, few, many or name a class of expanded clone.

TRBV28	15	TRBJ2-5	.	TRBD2	CASTARAGGWETQYF	TGTGCCAGCACCGCCCGCGCGGGGGGTTGGGAGACCCAGTACTTC
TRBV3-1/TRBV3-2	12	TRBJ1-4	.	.	CASSLVQEKLFF	TGTGCCAGCAGCCTGGTACAGGAAAAACTGTTTTTT
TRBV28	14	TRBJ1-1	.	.	CASRLPQGGTEAFF	TGTGCCAGCAGACTTCCTCAGGGAGGGACTGAAGCTTTCTTT
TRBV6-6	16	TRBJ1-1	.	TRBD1	CASSYSTPGGNTEAFF	TGTGCCAGCAGTTACTCGACTCCAGGGGGCAACACTGAAGCTTTCTTT
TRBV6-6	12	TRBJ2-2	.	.	CASSYPRGELFF	TGTGCCAGCAGTTACCCGAGGGGGGAGCTGTTTTTT
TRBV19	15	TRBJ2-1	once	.	CASSQTGYGDNEQFF	TGTGCCAGTAGTCAGACGGGGTACGGAGACAATGAGCAGTTCTTC
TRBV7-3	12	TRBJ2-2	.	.	CASSVGTGELFF	TGTGCCAGCAGCGTCGGCACCGGGGAGCTGTTTTTT
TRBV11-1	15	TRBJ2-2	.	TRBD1	CASSNRDRGTGELFF	TGTGCCAGCAGCAACCGGGACAGGGGGACCGGGGAGCTGTTTTTT
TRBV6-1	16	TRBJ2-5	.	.	CASSEALQGWGETQYF	TGTGCCAGCAGTGAAGCCTTACAGGGTTGGGGGGAGACCCAGTACTTC
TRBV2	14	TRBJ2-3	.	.	CATRLDGGTDTQYF	TGTGCCACACGCCTTGACGGGGGCACAGATACGCAGTATTTT
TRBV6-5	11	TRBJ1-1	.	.	CASGGGGRAFF	TGTGCCAGTGGGGGGGGCGGTAGGGCTTTCTTT
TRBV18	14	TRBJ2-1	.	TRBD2	CASSPQTSRNEQFF	TGTGCCAGCTCACCACAGACTAGCCGGAATGAGCAGTTCTTC